These 30 T cell receptor beta chains share one sample of origin, sequenced in a study of cytomegalovirus exposure and HLA in healthy donors. The PCR had 60 Vbeta and 13 Jbeta primers. The repertoire was sequenced with immunoSEQ multiplex PCR; TCRdb's copy has only in-frame clones and lacks some. The sample shows around 110,000 clones, approximately 81% of them seen only once. Specimen: PBMCs. These receptors were collected from a man between 25 and 39 years old in good health and CMV-seronegative.

The chain is built from TRBV6-5 and TRBJ2-2; TRBD1 matches at 8 bases. With V trimmed by 4 bases and J by 5 bases, 9 bases remained unmatched. CDR1 is MNHEY, CDR2 SVGAGI, per germline. This CDR3 is 16 amino acids long. The CDR3: CASSSPQGAETGELFF. The CDR3 DNA sequence: TGTGCCAGCAGTTCCCCTCAGGGGGCCGAAACCGGGGAGCTGTTTTTT.

The chain uses TRBV27 and TRBJ1-2; 9 bases are a match to TRBD1. The CDR3 contains 13 residues. Looked up from germline, CDR1 is MNHEY and CDR2 is SMNVEV (reference sequence). The trim removed 6 bases at V and 4 bases at J, leaving 3 bases unmatched. CDR3 DNA: TGTGCCAGCAGCTGGGGACAGGGCTATGGCTACACCTTC. Its translation is CASSWGQGYGYTF.

This chain joins TRBV5-1 and TRBJ1-2; the match to TRBD1 covers 8 bases. The CDR3 runs to 15 residues. V lost 1 base and J lost 4; bases outside the gene matches: 6. Germline CDR1 is SGHRS and CDR2 is YFSETQ. The CDR3 loop is CASSLLPGQGYGYTF. The CDR3 DNA follows: TGCGCCAGCAGCTTGTTGCCCGGACAGGGCTATGGCTACACCTTC. Complete variable domain (other parts from reference TRBV5-1 and TRBJ1-2): KAGVTQTPRYLIKTRGQQVTLSCSPISGHRSVSWYQQTPGQGLQFLFEYFSETQRNKGNFPGRFSGRQFSNSRSEMNVSTLELGDSALYLCASSLLPGQGYGYTFGSGTRLTVV.

This chain uses TRBV28 with TRBJ1-2; D remains unclear. The CDR3 covers 13 residues. Germline CDR1 is MDHEN and CDR2 is SYDVKM. Trimming stripped 1 base from V and 0 bases from J, with 3 bases between. The CDR3 DNA sequence: TGTGCCAGCAGTTTATCCTCTAACTATGGCTACACCTTC. As protein: CASSLSSNYGYTF.

The rearrangement links TRBV5-1 to TRBJ2-7; tentative D call: TRBD2 (5 bases). The V gene's germline CDR1 is SGHRS and CDR2 YFSETQ. This CDR3 comprises 14 residues. V gave up 4 bases and J gave up 0 bases, with 11 bases separating them. The CDR3 here is CASSRPGSSYEQYF. The CDR3 bases are TGCGCCAGCAGCCGGCCGGGGAGCTCCTACGAGCAGTACTTC.

This clone was counted once. V and J are TRBV18 and TRBJ2-5; TRBD1 is a possible D gene (6 bases). Germline V lookup: CDR1 KGHSH, CDR2 LQKENI. V gave up 5 bases and J gave up 5 bases, with 12 bases separating them. The CDR3 has 13 residues. Here the CDR3 reads CASSTGSRETQYF. In nucleotides, the CDR3 is TGTGCCAGCTCAACAGGGTCGAGGGAGACCCAGTACTTC. Full variable domain (rest looked up from reference TRBV18 and TRBJ2-5): NAGVMQNPRHLVRRRGQEARLRCSPMKGHSHVYWYRQLPEEGLKFMVYLQKENIIDESGMPKERFSAEFPKEGPSILRIQQVVRGDSAAYFCASSTGSRETQYFGPGTRLLVL.

The chain links TRBV7-9 to TRBJ2-2; TRBD2 matches 10 bases. V lost 4 bases, J lost 6 bases, and 8 bases stayed unmatched. The germline CDR1 and CDR2 sequences are SEHNR and FQNEAQ (reference sequence). CDR3 length: 16 residues. CDR3: CASSSILAGEPGELFF. The DNA for the CDR3 is TGTGCCAGCAGCTCCATCCTAGCGGGGGAGCCCGGGGAGCTGTTTTTT.

This rearrangement joins TRBV30 to TRBJ2-7; 9 bases map to TRBD1. This CDR3 is built from 14 residues. Germline CDR1 and CDR2: GTSNPN and SVGIG (reference sequence). V shed 2 bases and J 2 bases; nucleotides not matched to a gene: 4. CDR3 loop: CAWSKGQGTYEQYF. As DNA, the CDR3 is TGTGCCTGGAGTAAGGGACAGGGTACCTACGAGCAGTACTTC.

The V and J genes are TRBV2 and TRBJ2-1, with a possible D match to TRBD2 (5 bases). Trimming pared 7 bases from V and 7 bases from J, leaving 14 bases between. Germline V lookup: CDR1 SNHLY, CDR2 FYNNEI. This CDR3 is 13 amino acids long. DNA for the CDR3: TGTGCCAGCACCACCCTGAGAGGGAATGAGCAGTTCTTC. Encoded protein: CASTTLRGNEQFF.

The chain combines TRBV6-1 with TRBJ1-4, with TRBD1 matching over 7 bases. The CDR3 covers 15 residues. Per the germline V gene, CDR1 is MNHNS and CDR2 is SASEGT. V lost 11 bases and J lost 3; bases outside the gene matches: 12. The CDR3, as DNA: TGTGCCGGACGTGGGACAGCTACGGCTAATGAAAAACTGTTTTTT. Its protein is CAGRGTATANEKLFF.

The genes are TRBV7-8 and TRBJ2-5; no clear D. The CDR3 covers 12 residues. Germline CDR1 SGHVS, CDR2 FQNEAQ. V lost 4 bases and J 0 bases, leaving 3 bases between the germline ends. The CDR3 sequence is CASSSYQETQYF. The CDR3 bases are TGTGCCAGCAGCTCGTACCAAGAGACCCAGTACTTC.

V and J are TRBV5-6 and TRBJ1-1, with 9 bases lining up with TRBD1. CDR1 is SGHDT, CDR2 YYEEEE, per germline. With 4 bases clipped from V and 6 bases from J, the junction kept 7 bases outside the gene matches. There are 14 residues in the CDR3. CDR3 sequence (DNA): TGTGCCAGCAGCCTGACAGGGGGGGACCCTGAAGCTTTCTTT. It is translated as CASSLTGGDPEAFF.

The chain joins TRBV9 to TRBJ2-1; 11 bases align to TRBD2. The CDR3 length is 18 residues. V was clipped by 3 bases and J by 0 bases; unmatched bases: 8. Per germline, CDR1 SGDLS and CDR2 YYNGEE. This chain's CDR3 is CASSGRVGLAASYNEQFF. In DNA, the CDR3 is TGTGCCAGCAGCGGGAGGGTGGGACTAGCGGCCTCCTACAATGAGCAGTTCTTC.

The chain uses TRBV30 and TRBJ1-2; 8 bases map to TRBD1. The germline V gene has CDR1 GTSNPN and CDR2 SVGIG (reference sequence). The CDR3 is 15 residues long. After removal of 1 base from V and 7 bases from J, the junction contained 11 bases not matched to a gene. The CDR3 spells CAWSGLPDRVGGYTF. The CDR3 bases are TGTGCCTGGAGTGGACTACCGGACAGGGTGGGTGGCTACACCTTC.

This sequence joins TRBV27 and TRBJ2-7, with 11 bases matching TRBD2. V gave up 5 bases and J gave up 2 bases; unmatched junction bases: 2. This CDR3 has 14 residues. CDR1 and CDR2 (germline): MNHEY, SMNVEV (reference sequence). The CDR3 sequence is CASSGTSGPYEQYF. The CDR3 coding sequence is TGTGCCAGCAGTGGGACTAGCGGTCCCTACGAGCAGTACTTC.

This clone has only one observation. The genes are TRBV5-1 and TRBJ2-1, with D maybe TRBD1 (6 bases). The germline CDR1 and CDR2 sequences are SGHRS and YFSETQ. The CDR3 spans 12 residues. Trimming removed 6 bases at V and 4 bases at J, with 8 bases between. CDR3 nucleotides: TGCGCCAGCAAGGACAGTTACAATGAGCAGTTCTTC. Translation: CASKDSYNEQFF.

The CDR3 region has the DNA TGTGCCAGCAGTTCCCTAGACCCGCTAGTCGATGGCTACACCTTC. Protein sequence: CASSSLDPLVDGYTF. The V and J genes are TRBV27 and TRBJ1-2; D is unresolved. The germline V and J ends were trimmed by 4 bases and 6 bases, with 18 bases remaining between them. This CDR3 region has 15 residues. Germline V CDR1 and CDR2: MNHEY, SMNVEV (reference sequence).

This rearrangement joins TRBV6-5 to TRBJ1-2, with 7 bases lining up with TRBD1. The CDR3 consists of 15 residues. V shed 3 bases, J shed 3 bases, and the junction held 7 bases outside the gene matches. Germline CDR1 MNHEY, CDR2 SVGAGI. CDR3 sequence reads: CASSYIGGSHYGYTF. CDR3 nucleotide sequence: TGTGCCAGCAGTTATATAGGGGGCTCCCACTATGGCTACACCTTC.

There are a few counts of this clone. The genes are TRBV4-1 and TRBJ2-1; tentative D call: TRBD2 (5 bases). In germline, CDR1 is MGHRA, CDR2 YSYEKL. There are 18 residues in the CDR3. V lost 1 base, J lost 6 bases, and 22 bases lay in between. The CDR3 DNA is TGCGCCAGCAGCCAAGGCCCCTCGGAGACTCCACGGGGCAATGAGCAGTTCTTC. Amino acid sequence: CASSQGPSETPRGNEQFF.

The chain has TRBV5-4 and TRBJ2-3, with 7 bases identical to TRBD1. Losses at the gene ends were 3 bases for V and 3 bases for J; bases not matched to a gene: 4. The CDR3 spans 14 residues. The germline CDR1 and CDR2 sequences are SGHNT and YYREEE (reference sequence). The DNA of the CDR3 is TGTGCCAGCAGCTCCCGGACAGGTACAGATACGCAGTATTTT. This codes for CASSSRTGTDTQYF.

This clone was found once. Here the CDR3 reads CASGGHGVDSDTQYF. For the CDR3, the DNA is TGTGCCAGTGGGGGCCATGGGGTTGATTCAGATACGCAGTATTTT. The rearrangement joins TRBV6-5 to TRBJ2-3, with D maybe TRBD1 (6 bases). The CDR3 has 15 residues. Trimming took 9 bases from V and 4 from J, leaving 20 bases between them. Germline V lookup: CDR1 MNHEY, CDR2 SVGAGI.

This clone has a handful of counts. The chain has TRBV12-2 and TRBJ1-1; the table's D call of TRBD1 was not tested on the DNA. TRBV12-2 is assigned pseudogene status. There are 16 residues in the CDR3. CDR3 region: CASRLRRRTMNTEAFF. CDR3 DNA: TGTGCAAGTCGCCTCAGGCGACGTACCATGAACACTGAAGCTTTCTTT.

The chain combines TRBV19 with TRBJ1-5; D ambiguous. The V and J ends lost 6 bases and 2 bases respectively, with 8 bases between them. Germline CDR1 and CDR2: LNHDA and SQIVND (reference sequence). This CDR3 has 13 residues. This chain's CDR3 is CASSFPGNQPQHF. DNA for the CDR3: TGTGCCAGTAGCTTCCCGGGCAATCAGCCCCAGCATTTT.

The genes are TRBV10-1 and TRBJ2-7; 8 bases are shared with TRBD2. The CDR3 sequence is 15 residues long. The V gene end was trimmed by 4 bases and the J gene end by 0 bases; junction bases not matched to a gene: 5. Looked up from germline, CDR1 is WNHNN and CDR2 is SYGVQD (reference sequence). The CDR3 spells CASSGSSGGSYEQYF. The CDR3 DNA reads TGCGCCAGCAGTGGCTCGAGCGGGGGCTCCTACGAGCAGTACTTC.

V usage is TRBV7-2 and J usage is TRBJ2-7; the D gene is possibly TRBD2 (8 bases). The CDR3 loop spans 14 amino acids. V lost 7 bases to trimming and J lost 2 bases, with 15 bases between them. CDR1 SGHTA and CDR2 FQGNSA come from the germline V gene. CDR3 in DNA: TGTGCCAGCATCGGGAGGGGGCCCACCTACGAGCAGTACTTC. Amino acid sequence: CASIGRGPTYEQYF.

The chain combines TRBV4-1 with TRBJ2-5; TRBD2 matches 9 bases. Germline CDR1 and CDR2: MGHRA and YSYEKL. The CDR3 is 16 residues long. J was trimmed by 1 base and V by 1 base; bases with no gene match: 4. The CDR3 DNA reads TGCGCCAGCAGCCAAGGGAATAGCGGGGGCCAAGAGACCCAGTACTTC. The encoded protein is CASSQGNSGGQETQYF.

This clone was seen a single time. V and J are TRBV4-2 and TRBJ2-3; 16 bases are a match to TRBD2. The V segment lost 4 bases and the J segment 6 bases; nucleotides outside the gene matches: 7. The CDR3 loop spans 17 amino acids. CDR1 and CDR2 from the germline V gene are LGHNA and YNFKEQ. As DNA, the CDR3 is TGTGCCAGCAGCCGGGGGACTAGCGGGGGGGCGGGTGATACGCAGTATTTT. Translating gives CASSRGTSGGAGDTQYF.

The chain couples TRBV29-1 to TRBJ2-7, with 7 bases matching TRBD2. Germline loops: CDR1 SQVTM, CDR2 ANQGSEA. V was clipped by 5 bases and J by 3 bases; unmatched bases: 4. This CDR3 spans 12 amino acids. CDR3 in amino acids: CSVLWGGYEQYF. In nucleotides, the CDR3 is TGCAGCGTTCTGTGGGGGGGCTACGAGCAGTACTTC.

This chain connects TRBV28 to TRBJ1-2; 7 positions match TRBD1. The CDR3 runs 14 residues. V lost 6 bases, J lost 3 bases, and 7 bases stayed unmatched. Germline-derived CDR1 and CDR2 are MDHEN and SYDVKM. CDR3 nucleotide sequence: TGTGCCAGCAGGTGGGACAGTAGCGACTATGGCTACACCTTC. This codes for CASRWDSSDYGYTF.

This chain connects TRBV30 to TRBJ2-7, with D unresolved. The ends were cut back, 2 bases at V and 3 bases at J, with 11 bases in the middle. The germline V gene encodes CDR1 GTSNPN and CDR2 SVGIG (reference sequence). This CDR3 comprises 13 residues. This CDR3 is CAWSRQVDYEQYF. The CDR3 nucleotides read TGTGCCTGGAGTCGGCAGGTCGACTACGAGCAGTACTTC. Filled out from reference TRBV30 and TRBJ2-7, the complete variable domain reads SQTIHQWPATLVQPVGSPLSLECTVEGTSNPNLYWYRQAAGRGLQLLFYSVGIGQISSEVPQNLSASRPQDRQFILSSKKLLLSDSGFYLCAWSRQVDYEQYFGPGTRLTVT.